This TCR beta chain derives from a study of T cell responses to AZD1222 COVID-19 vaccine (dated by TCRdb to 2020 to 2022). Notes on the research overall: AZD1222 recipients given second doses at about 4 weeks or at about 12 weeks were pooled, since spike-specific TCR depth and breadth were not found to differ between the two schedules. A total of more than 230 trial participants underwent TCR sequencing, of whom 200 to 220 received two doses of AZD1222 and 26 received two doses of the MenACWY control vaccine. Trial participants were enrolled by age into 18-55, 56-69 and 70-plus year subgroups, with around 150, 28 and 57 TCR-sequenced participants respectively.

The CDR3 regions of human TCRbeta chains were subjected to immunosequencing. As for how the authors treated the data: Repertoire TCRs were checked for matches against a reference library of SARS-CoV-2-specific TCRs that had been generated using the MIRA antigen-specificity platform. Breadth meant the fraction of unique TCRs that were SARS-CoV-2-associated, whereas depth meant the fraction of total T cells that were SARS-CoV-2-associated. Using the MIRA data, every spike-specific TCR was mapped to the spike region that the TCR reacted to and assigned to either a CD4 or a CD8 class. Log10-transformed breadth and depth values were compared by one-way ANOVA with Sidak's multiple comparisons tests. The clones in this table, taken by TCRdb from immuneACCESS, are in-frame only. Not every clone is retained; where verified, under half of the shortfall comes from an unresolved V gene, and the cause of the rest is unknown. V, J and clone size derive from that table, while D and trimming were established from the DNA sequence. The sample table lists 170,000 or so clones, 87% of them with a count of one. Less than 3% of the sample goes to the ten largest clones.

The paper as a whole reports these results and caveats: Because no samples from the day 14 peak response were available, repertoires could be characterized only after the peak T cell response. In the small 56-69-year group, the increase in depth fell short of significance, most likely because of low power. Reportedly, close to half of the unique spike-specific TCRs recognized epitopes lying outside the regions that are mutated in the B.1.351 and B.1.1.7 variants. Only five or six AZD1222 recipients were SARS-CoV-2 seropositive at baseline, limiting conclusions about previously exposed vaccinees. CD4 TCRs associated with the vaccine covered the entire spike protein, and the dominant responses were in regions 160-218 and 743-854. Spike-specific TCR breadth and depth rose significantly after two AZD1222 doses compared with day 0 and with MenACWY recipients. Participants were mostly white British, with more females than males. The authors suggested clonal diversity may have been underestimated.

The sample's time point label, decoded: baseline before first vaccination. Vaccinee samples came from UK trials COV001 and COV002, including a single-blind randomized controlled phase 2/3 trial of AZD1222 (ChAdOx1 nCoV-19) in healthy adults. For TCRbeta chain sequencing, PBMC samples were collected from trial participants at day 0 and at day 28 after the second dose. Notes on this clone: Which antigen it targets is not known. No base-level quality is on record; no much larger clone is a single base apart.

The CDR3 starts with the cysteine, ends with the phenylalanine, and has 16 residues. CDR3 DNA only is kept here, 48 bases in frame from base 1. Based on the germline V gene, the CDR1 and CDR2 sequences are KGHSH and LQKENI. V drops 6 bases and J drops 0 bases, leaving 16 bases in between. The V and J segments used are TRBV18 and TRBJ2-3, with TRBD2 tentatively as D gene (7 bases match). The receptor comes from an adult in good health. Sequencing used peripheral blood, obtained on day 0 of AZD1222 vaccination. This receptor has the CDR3 CASSPKAGASTDTQYF. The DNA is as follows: TGTGCCAGCTCTCCGAAGGCGGGGGCAAGCACAGATACGCAGTATTTT.